What follows describes a single T cell receptor beta chain. In the original analysis: The authors estimated nucleated cell counts from reference gene primer amplification. Generated by immunoSEQ multiplex PCR, the TCRdb table keeps only in-frame clones and is missing some. V and J calls and clone size follow that table, whereas D and trimming were derived from the DNA. This sample has some 170,000 clones; roughly 79% occur once, and the top ten carry about 25%. The data were obtained in a study of blood T cell repertoires in COVID-19. About the study: There were acute and convalescent COVID-19 samples, and they came from the United States, Italy and Spain. From T cells, B-cell-depleted T cells, or PBMCs came the material, which was cDNA or gDNA.

Input material: peripheral blood. The source of this sequence is a woman between 65 and 79 years old with acute or convalescent COVID-19.

CDR3 sequence reads: CASSLYATGPNEKLFF. The CDR3, as DNA: TGTGCCAGTAGTTTATATGCGACAGGACCTAATGAAAAACTGTTTTTT. The chain joins TRBV19 to TRBJ1-4; a weak D match, TRBD1 (6 bases). Between the trimmed V and J ends, which lost 5 bases and 3 bases, there was a span of 16 bases. This CDR3 comprises 16 residues. CDR1 is LNHDA, CDR2 SQIVND, per germline (reference sequence).